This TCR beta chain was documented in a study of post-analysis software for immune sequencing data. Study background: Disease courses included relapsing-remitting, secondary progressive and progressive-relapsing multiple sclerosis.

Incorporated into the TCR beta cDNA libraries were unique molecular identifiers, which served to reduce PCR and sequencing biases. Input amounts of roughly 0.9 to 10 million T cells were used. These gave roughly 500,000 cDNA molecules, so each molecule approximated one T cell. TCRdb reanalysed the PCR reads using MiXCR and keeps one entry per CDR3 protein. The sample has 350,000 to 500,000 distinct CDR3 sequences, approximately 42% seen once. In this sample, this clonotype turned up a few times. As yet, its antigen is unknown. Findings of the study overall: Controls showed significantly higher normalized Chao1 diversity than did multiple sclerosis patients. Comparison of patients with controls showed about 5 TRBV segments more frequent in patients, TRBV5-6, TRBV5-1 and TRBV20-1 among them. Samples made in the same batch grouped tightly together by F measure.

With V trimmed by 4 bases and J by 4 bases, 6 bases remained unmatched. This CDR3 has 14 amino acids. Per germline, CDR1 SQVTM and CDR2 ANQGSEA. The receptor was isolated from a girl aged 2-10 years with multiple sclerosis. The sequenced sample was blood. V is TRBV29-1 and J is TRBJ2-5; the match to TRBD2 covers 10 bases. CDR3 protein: CSVVLAGVGETQYF. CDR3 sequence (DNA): TGCAGCGTTGTCCTAGCGGGAGTCGGAGAGACCCAGTACTTC.